The rows below give T cell receptor beta chains drawn from one sample of a study of T cells in Graves' hyperthyroidism and ophthalmopathy. MiXCR, applied by TCRdb to the multiplex PCR reads, yields one record per CDR3 protein. The table includes under 450,000 distinct CDR3 sequences, approximately 15% detected once. Sequenced input: blood. The source of these receptors is a woman under 30 with Graves' hyperthyroidism. CDR3s include the opening cysteine and the closing phenylalanine or tryptophan. The D gene is left open where the match is weak. The listing skips clone size in some rows; elsewhere it reads once, few, many or a size class.

abundance	d_gene	v_gene	j_gene	CDR3nt	CDR3aa
many	TRBD2	TRBV15	TRBJ2-1	TGTGCCACCAGCCGCGGGACTAGCGAAAACAATGAGCAGTTCTTC	CATSRGTSENNEQFF
many	TRBD2	TRBV7-2	TRBJ2-1	TGTGCCAGCAGCCCTAGCGGGGGCCAGTACAATGAGCAGTTCTTC	CASSPSGGQYNEQFF
-	-	TRBV19	TRBJ2-1	TGTGCCAGTAGTATAAAGGACACCTTAAATGAGCAGTTCTTC	CASSIKDTLNEQFF
many	TRBD1	TRBV20-1	TRBJ1-2	TGCAGTGCTTCCGGGACAGGCTATGGCTACACCTTC	CSASGTGYGYTF
once	-	TRBV2	TRBJ2-7	TGTGCCAGCAAACAGAAGGCTGACGAGCAGTACTTC	CASKQKADEQYF
-	-	TRBV7-9	TRBJ2-2	TGTGCCAGCAGCTCTTTCTGGGCCGGGGAGCTGTTTTTT	CASSSFWAGELFF
many	-	TRBV12-3/TRBV12-4	TRBJ1-2	TGTGCCAGCAGAGAAACTTACAGGATCGGAGTATATGGCTACACCTTC	CASRETYRIGVYGYTF
many	-	TRBV7-8	TRBJ1-1	TGTGCCAGCAGCTTATATCGGGGGAACACTGAAGCTTTCTTT	CASSLYRGNTEAFF
many	TRBD1	TRBV4-1	TRBJ1-1	TGCGCCAGCAGCCGAACAGGGGCGGCCACTGAAGCTTTCTTT	CASSRTGAATEAFF
-	-	TRBV20-1	TRBJ2-5	TGCAGTGCTCCCGACATTCAAGAGACCCAGTACTTC	CSAPDIQETQYF